Listed below are T cell receptor beta chains from one sample, sequenced in a study of T cells in Graves' hyperthyroidism and ophthalmopathy. In TCRdb, the multiplex PCR reads were re-called with MiXCR into one record per CDR3 protein. The sample comprises some 420,000 distinct CDR3 sequences, roughly 13% of which are singletons, and around 5.3% rests with the top ten. Sequenced material: blood. These receptors were obtained from a woman younger than 30 with Graves' hyperthyroidism. Both conserved end residues are part of each CDR3. Fields, in order: V gene, J gene, clone size, D gene, CDR3 DNA, CDR3 protein. D genes are given only for firm matches. For some rows the clone size is stated as once, few or many, or as a class when expanded; others skip it.

>TRBV19|TRBJ2-4|few|NA
TGTGCCAGTAGTCAGTTCAAAAACATTCAGTACTTC
CASSQFKNIQYF
>TRBV5-4|TRBJ2-1|few|NA
TGTGCCAGCAGCTTGAAGGGCAGGGACAATGAGCAGTTCTTC
CASSLKGRDNEQFF
>TRBV5-1|TRBJ2-1|NA|TRBD1
TGCGCCAGCAGCCTCCCTAGACAGGGTAGGAATGAGCAGTTCTTC
CASSLPRQGRNEQFF
>TRBV28|TRBJ2-5|NA|TRBD1
TGTGCCAGCAGCCTCCGGACAGGGAAAGGCCGAGAGACCCAGTACTTC
CASSLRTGKGRETQYF
>TRBV30|TRBJ2-3|many|TRBD2
TGTGCCTGGAGTGTATCAGCGGGAGGGACAGATACGCAGTATTTT
CAWSVSAGGTDTQYF
>TRBV7-3|TRBJ2-2|NA|TRBD2
TGTGCCAGCAGCTCCTCGGGGACTAGCGAGGGCGGGGAGCTGTTTTTT
CASSSSGTSEGGELFF
>TRBV2|TRBJ2-7|NA|NA
TGTGCCAGCACCCTCGGAGGGGGGCACTACGAGCAGTACTTC
CASTLGGGHYEQYF
>TRBV20-1|TRBJ2-7|many|NA
TGCAGTGCTAGAGATTTCGGGGCCACCTACGAGCAGTACTTC
CSARDFGATYEQYF
>TRBV5-1|TRBJ2-5|NA|NA
TGCGCCAGCAGCTTCGCCGGGAGAGGGGCTAGGCAAGAGACCCAGTACTTC
CASSFAGRGARQETQYF
>TRBV12-3/TRBV12-4|TRBJ2-1|many|TRBD2
TGTGCCAGCAGCCCACTAGCGGGAGGGCGGGATGAGCAGTTCTTC
CASSPLAGGRDEQFF
>TRBV9|TRBJ2-3|few|TRBD2
TGTGCCAGCAGCGCGGTAGCGGGGGGCACAGATACGCAGTATTTT
CASSAVAGGTDTQYF
>TRBV20-1|TRBJ2-7|NA|NA
TGCAGTGCTAGGCAGGGTATCAACGAGCAGTACTTC
CSARQGINEQYF
>TRBV3-1|TRBJ2-5|many|TRBD2
TGTGCCAGCAGCCCACTCCTAGCGGGAGTTGCGGAGACCCAGTACTTC
CASSPLLAGVAETQYF
>TRBV27|TRBJ2-7|many|TRBD2
TGTGCCAGCAGTTACCCCCGTAGCGGGAGGGCCAGTTCCCCAAGTCGGCTATCCTACGAGCAGTACTTC
CASSYPRSGRASSPSRLSYEQYF
>TRBV11-2|TRBJ2-7|many|NA
TGTGCCAGCAGCCCCGTTGGGCGGCTTTCCGTCTACGAGCAGTACTTC
CASSPVGRLSVYEQYF
>TRBV27|TRBJ2-7|many|TRBD1
TGTGCCAGCAGTTTAGTGGGACAGGGGGTTTACTCCTACGAGCAGTACTTC
CASSLVGQGVYSYEQYF
>TRBV6-2/TRBV6-3|TRBJ2-7|NA|NA
TGTGTTAATTACGGGATCCGCCCCCCGGCTACCTACGTGCAGTACTTC
CVNYGIRPPATYVQYF
>TRBV6-1|TRBJ1-2|many|NA
TGTGCCAGCAGTTCACAGGCGAACTATGGCTACACCTTC
CASSSQANYGYTF
>TRBV3-1|TRBJ2-1|many|NA
TGTGCCAGCAGCCAAGTCCATACTAGCAGCGATGAGCAGTTCTTC
CASSQVHTSSDEQFF
>TRBV20-1|TRBJ2-5|many|TRBD1
TGCAGTGCTAGCAGGGGGCAAGAGACCCAGTACTTC
CSASRGQETQYF
>TRBV28|TRBJ2-3|many|NA
TGTGCCAGCAGCTCCCCCTTAGGGACTTTTGGGCAGTATTTT
CASSSPLGTFGQYF
>TRBV6-2/TRBV6-3|TRBJ2-3|many|TRBD1
TGTGCCAGCAGCAAGTGGGACAGGAGCACAGATACGCAGTATTTT
CASSKWDRSTDTQYF
>TRBV29-1|TRBJ2-3|many|NA
TGCAGCGTTGACATCACAGATACGCAGTATTTT
CSVDITDTQYF
>TRBV20-1|TRBJ2-5|many|TRBD2
TGCAGTGCTTTCAAGCGGGAACTGTACCAAGAGACCCAGTACTTC
CSAFKRELYQETQYF
>TRBV27|TRBJ2-7|many|TRBD2
TGTGCCAGCAGTTTAAGGGGTAGCGGGAGGGGTGGCGAGCAGTACTTC
CASSLRGSGRGGEQYF
>TRBV7-9|TRBJ2-2|NA|NA
TGTGCCAGCAGCCGCGGCCTTCTGCTGACCACCGGGGAGCTGTTTTTT
CASSRGLLLTTGELFF
>TRBV29-1|TRBJ2-4|many|NA
TGCAGCGTTTCGATAGCCAAAAACATTCAGTACTTC
CSVSIAKNIQYF
>TRBV29-1|TRBJ2-7|NA|TRBD1
TGCAGCGTTGATACGACAGGGGGAGACGAGCAGTACTTC
CSVDTTGGDEQYF
>TRBV5-5|TRBJ1-1|many|NA
TGTGCCAGCAGCTTGGAAAGGGACCCCGGGGGAGCTTTCTTT
CASSLERDPGGAFF
>TRBV6-2/TRBV6-3|TRBJ2-3|few|NA
TGTGCCAGCAGGAAAGATAGCGTAGATACGCAGTATTTT
CASRKDSVDTQYF
>TRBV28|TRBJ1-2|many|TRBD1
TGTGCCAGCAGTGCCCGGGACAGAAGCCCTCGGCGCCCTGGCTACACCTTC
CASSARDRSPRRPGYTF
>TRBV6-1|TRBJ2-4|few|TRBD1
TGTGCCAGCAGTGAACGGACAGGGGGGAACATTCAGTACTTC
CASSERTGGNIQYF
>TRBV2|TRBJ2-7|many|TRBD1
TGTGCCAGCAGTCTCGGACAGGGGGGGAGGTACGAGCAGTACTTC
CASSLGQGGRYEQYF
>TRBV6-1|TRBJ2-7|many|TRBD2
TGTGCCAGCAGCTATACTAGCGGGAGCTCCTACGAGCAGTACTTC
CASSYTSGSSYEQYF
>TRBV7-2|TRBJ2-7|many|TRBD1
TGTGCCAGCAGCACCGGGACAGGGGGACGGTACGAGCAGTACTTC
CASSTGTGGRYEQYF
>TRBV11-2|TRBJ1-1|NA|NA
TGTGCCAGCAGCTTCGTCAGGGTGAACACTGAAGCTTTCTTT
CASSFVRVNTEAFF
>TRBV18|TRBJ2-5|NA|NA
TGTGCCAGCTCACCGCGGCGGAAGGAAGAGACCCAGTACTTC
CASSPRRKEETQYF
>TRBV5-4|TRBJ1-3|NA|NA
TGTGCCAGCAGCTTGGATGACCTCTCTGGACACACCATATATTTT
CASSLDDLSGHTIYF
>TRBV28|TRBJ1-3|many|NA
TGTGCCAGCAGTCTTACCCTAAACTCTGGAAACACCATATATTTT
CASSLTLNSGNTIYF
>TRBV4-1|TRBJ1-4|NA|NA
TGCGCCAGCAGCCTGAAGTTAAATGAAAAACTGTTTTTT
CASSLKLNEKLFF
>TRBV12-3/TRBV12-4|TRBJ2-3|many|TRBD2
TGTGCCAGCAGGGGACTAGCGGGAGCCACAGATACGCAGTATTTT
CASRGLAGATDTQYF
>TRBV29-1|TRBJ2-3|NA|TRBD2
TGCAGCGTTTCTGGCGGGAGGGTATCGGATACGCAGTATTTT
CSVSGGRVSDTQYF
>TRBV18|TRBJ2-3|few|TRBD2
TGTGCCAGCCCACCAAGCGGGAGGGCCTCTAGCACAGATACGCAGTATTTT
CASPPSGRASSTDTQYF
>TRBV28|TRBJ1-6|many|TRBD1
TGTGCCAGCAGGTCACACAGGGGCCCCTATTCACCCCTCCACTTT
CASRSHRGPYSPLHF
>TRBV10-3|TRBJ2-1|many|NA
TGTGCCATCAGACCGGCGGGGCAGACCTACAATGAGCAGTTCTTC
CAIRPAGQTYNEQFF
>TRBV11-1|TRBJ2-4|many|NA
TGTGCCAGCAGCTTAGTAGGGGACACGGTGTTAAACATTCAGTACTTC
CASSLVGDTVLNIQYF
>TRBV12-3/TRBV12-4|TRBJ1-2|many|NA
TGTGCCAGCAGTCCGGGTTTCGAATTCTATGGCTACACCTTC
CASSPGFEFYGYTF
>TRBV19|TRBJ2-1|NA|TRBD1
TGTGCCAGTAGTAAGGCACAGGGGTATGAGCAGTTCTTC
CASSKAQGYEQFF
>TRBV9|TRBJ1-2|NA|NA
TGTGCCAGCAGCGCACTGGACAGCTTTAACTATGGCTACACCTTC
CASSALDSFNYGYTF